This T cell receptor beta chain derives from a study of T cells in localized non-small cell lung cancer (dated by TCRdb to 2020 to 2022). With respect to the entire study: T cell repertoires of 200 to 250 early-stage NSCLC patients were analyzed, with tumors being compared against uninvolved tumor-adjacent lungs. The cohort was made up of roughly 250 treatment-naive NSCLC patients whose localized lung tumors had been resected. The mean age of the NSCLC patients was around 65 years, with 120 to 150 men and 95 to 110 women. What the study reported, not specific to this receptor: Because multi-region tumor sequencing was not performed, intratumor heterogeneity could not be ruled out. Longer overall survival was associated with higher blood T cell density, whereas shorter survival was associated with higher adjacent-lung clonality. Uninvolved tumor-adjacent lung showed the highest T cell clonality, higher than tumor, which suggests more focused antigenic responses in the adjacent lung. A median of roughly 60 of the top 100 tumor clones were detected in paired uninvolved adjacent lung, and approximately 28 of these tumor clones were also found among the top 100 clones of the paired uninvolved adjacent lung. Because the study design was exploratory, TCR variables were selected using unadjusted p-values without false-discovery rate correction.

The CDR3 holds 15 amino acids from the cysteine to the phenylalanine. Just CDR3 DNA is preserved here, 45 bases in frame from base 1. Trimming takes 4 bases off V and 2 bases off J; junction bases not matched to a gene: 7. CDR1 and CDR2, looked up from the germline V gene, are MNHGY and SAAAGT. In regard to this clone: Which antigen it targets is not known. Base qualities are not provided; no much larger clone lies one nucleotide away.

The immunoSEQ Assay was used to sequence TCR beta CDR3 regions from DNA. The authors' pipeline ran thus. To compute T cell density, TCR beta template counts were normalized to usable DNA, which was estimated by amplifying housekeeping genes. Using the preseqR package, richness was estimated by extrapolating to 120,000 templates for tissue samples and 400,000 templates for PBMC samples. Clonality was defined by subtracting Pielou's evenness from one. Tissue-enriched TCRs were identified through differential abundance testing performed on productive amino-acid clonotypes, with a minimum total count of 5 and an alpha of 0.1. Repertoire overlap between compartments was quantified with the Jaccard Index and Morisita Overlap Index. TCR beta CDR3s were clustered by GLIPH together with public tetramer-defined viral CDR3s, and at least three viral sequences plus V-gene enrichment were required for viral motifs. Not all clones reach the TCRdb copy of this immuneACCESS table, which keeps in-frame sequences only. Checked studies attribute under half of the gap to unresolved V genes and leave the rest unexplained. The V and J calls and clone size come from that table; D and trimming were worked out from the DNA. Present in this sample are 5,500 to 7,000 clones, roughly 44% of which were seen just once. Together, the top ten hold about 4.1% of the sample.

This TCR derives from a man between 40 and 69 years old with stage I lung adenocarcinoma. The source was lymph node tissue, collected before any cancer treatment. The V and J genes are TRBV6-8 and TRBJ1-2, and 7 bases in between align with TRBD1. The CDR3 has the sequence CASSFGDSLNYGYTF. The sequenced DNA is TGTGCCAGCAGTTTTGGGGACAGTCTCAACTATGGCTACACCTTC.